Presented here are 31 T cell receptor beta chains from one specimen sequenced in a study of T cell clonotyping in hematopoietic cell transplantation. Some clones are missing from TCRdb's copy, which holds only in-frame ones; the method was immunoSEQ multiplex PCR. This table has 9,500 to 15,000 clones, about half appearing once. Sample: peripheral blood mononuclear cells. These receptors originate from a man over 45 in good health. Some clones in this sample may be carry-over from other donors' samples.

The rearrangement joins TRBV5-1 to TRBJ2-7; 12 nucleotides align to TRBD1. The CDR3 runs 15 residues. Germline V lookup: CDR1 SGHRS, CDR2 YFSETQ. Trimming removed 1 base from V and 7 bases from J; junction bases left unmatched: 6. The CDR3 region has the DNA TGCGCCAGCAGCTTGATGGGACAGGGGGCGCTTGAGCAGTACTTC. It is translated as CASSLMGQGALEQYF.

The CDR3 is CASRDRGRRTEAFF. The CDR3 nucleotides read TGCGCCAGCAGGGACAGGGGGCGCCGAACTGAAGCTTTCTTT. The genes are TRBV4-3 and TRBJ1-1, with 11 positions matching TRBD1. Germline loops: CDR1 LGHNA, CDR2 YSLEER. V lost 6 bases, J lost 5 bases, and 5 bases stayed unmatched. The CDR3 contains 14 residues.

The CDR3 DNA follows: TGTGCCAGCAGCTTGAATCGGGGGTTAAGCAATCAGCCCCAGCATTTT. Amino acids: CASSLNRGLSNQPQHF. V and J are TRBV5-6 and TRBJ1-5; D is perhaps TRBD1 (5 bases). CDR1 is SGHDT and CDR2 is YYEEEE in the germline V gene. The CDR3 consists of 16 residues. The V end was cut by 1 base, the J end by 1 base, with 12 bases between. The whole variable domain, remainder taken from reference TRBV5-6 and TRBJ1-5, is DAGVTQSPTHLIKTRGQQVTLRCSPKSGHDTVSWYQQALGQGPQFIFQYYEEEERQRGNFPDRFSGHQFPNYSSELNVNALLLGDSALYLCASSLNRGLSNQPQHFGDGTRLSIL.

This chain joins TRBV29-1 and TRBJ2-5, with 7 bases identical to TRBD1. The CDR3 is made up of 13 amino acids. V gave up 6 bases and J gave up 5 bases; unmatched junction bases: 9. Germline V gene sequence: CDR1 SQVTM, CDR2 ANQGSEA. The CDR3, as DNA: TGCAGCGTGGAGGACAGGTATGAGGAGACCCAGTACTTC. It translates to CSVEDRYEETQYF. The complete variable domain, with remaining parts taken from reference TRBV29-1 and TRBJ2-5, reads SAVISQKPSRDICQRGTSLTIQCQVDSQVTMMFWYRQQPGQSLTLIATANQGSEATYESGFVIDKFPISRPNLTFSTLTVSNMSPEDSSIYLCSVEDRYEETQYFGPGTRLLVL.

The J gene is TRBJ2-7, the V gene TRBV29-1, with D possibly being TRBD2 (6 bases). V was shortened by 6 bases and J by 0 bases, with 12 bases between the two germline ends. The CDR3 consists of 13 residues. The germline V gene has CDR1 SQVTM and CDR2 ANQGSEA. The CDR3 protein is CSVIGGSSYEQYF. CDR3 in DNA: TGCAGCGTAATCGGAGGGAGCTCCTACGAGCAGTACTTC.

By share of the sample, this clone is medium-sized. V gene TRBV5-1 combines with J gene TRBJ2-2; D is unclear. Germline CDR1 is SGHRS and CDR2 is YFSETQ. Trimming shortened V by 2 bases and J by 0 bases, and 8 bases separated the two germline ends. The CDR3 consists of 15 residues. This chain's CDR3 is CASSLRTPNTGELFF. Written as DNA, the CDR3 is TGCGCCAGCAGCTTAAGGACCCCGAACACCGGGGAGCTGTTTTTT.

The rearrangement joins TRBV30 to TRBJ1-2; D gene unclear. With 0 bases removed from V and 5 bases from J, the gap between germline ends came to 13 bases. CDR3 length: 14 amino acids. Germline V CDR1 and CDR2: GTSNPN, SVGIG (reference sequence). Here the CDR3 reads CAWSVSPFQYGYTF. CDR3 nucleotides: TGTGCCTGGAGTGTGTCCCCCTTCCAATATGGCTACACCTTC. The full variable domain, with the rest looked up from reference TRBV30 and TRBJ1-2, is SQTIHQWPATLVQPVGSPLSLECTVEGTSNPNLYWYRQAAGRGLQLLFYSVGIGQISSEVPQNLSASRPQDRQFILSSKKLLLSDSGFYLCAWSVSPFQYGYTFGSGTRLTVV.

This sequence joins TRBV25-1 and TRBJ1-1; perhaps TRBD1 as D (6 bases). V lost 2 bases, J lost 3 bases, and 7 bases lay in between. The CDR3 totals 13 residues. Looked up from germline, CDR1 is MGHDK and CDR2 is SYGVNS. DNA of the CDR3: TGTGCCAGCAGTGAAGGGACACACACTGAAGCTTTCTTT. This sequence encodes CASSEGTHTEAFF.

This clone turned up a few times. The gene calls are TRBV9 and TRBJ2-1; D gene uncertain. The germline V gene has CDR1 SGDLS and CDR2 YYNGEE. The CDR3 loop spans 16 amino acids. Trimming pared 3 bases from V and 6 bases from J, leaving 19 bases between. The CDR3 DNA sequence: TGTGCCAGCAGCGCGCCTCTAGGCGGCACGGGCAATGAGCAGTTCTTC. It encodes CASSAPLGGTGNEQFF.

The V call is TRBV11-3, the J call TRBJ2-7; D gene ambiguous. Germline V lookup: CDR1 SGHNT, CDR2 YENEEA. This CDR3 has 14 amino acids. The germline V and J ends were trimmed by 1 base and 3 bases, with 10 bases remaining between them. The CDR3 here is CASSLGRVLYEQYF. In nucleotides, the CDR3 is TGTGCCAGCAGCTTAGGCCGCGTCCTCTACGAGCAGTACTTC. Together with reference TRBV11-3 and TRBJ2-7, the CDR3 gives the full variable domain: EAGVVQSPRYKIIEKKQPVAFWCNPISGHNTLYWYLQNLGQGPELLIRYENEEAVDDSQLPKDRFSAERLKGVDSTLKIQPAELGDSAVYLCASSLGRVLYEQYFGPGTRLTVT.

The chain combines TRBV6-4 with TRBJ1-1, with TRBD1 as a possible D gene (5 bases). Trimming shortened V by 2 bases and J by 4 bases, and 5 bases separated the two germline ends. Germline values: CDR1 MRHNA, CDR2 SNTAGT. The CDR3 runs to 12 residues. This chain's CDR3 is CASSDGGTEAFF. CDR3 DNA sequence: TGTGCCAGCAGTGACGGGGGCACTGAAGCTTTCTTT.

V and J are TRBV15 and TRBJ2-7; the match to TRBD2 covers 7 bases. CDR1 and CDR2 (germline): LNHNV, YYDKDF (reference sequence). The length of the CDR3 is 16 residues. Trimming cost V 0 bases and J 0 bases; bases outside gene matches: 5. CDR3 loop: CATSRDRGESSYEQYF. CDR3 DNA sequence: TGTGCCACCAGCAGAGATCGGGGGGAGAGCTCCTACGAGCAGTACTTC.

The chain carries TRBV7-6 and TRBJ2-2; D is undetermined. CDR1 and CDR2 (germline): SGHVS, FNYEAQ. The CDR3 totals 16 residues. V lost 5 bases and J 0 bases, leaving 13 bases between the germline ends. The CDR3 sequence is CASSTLVPANTGELFF. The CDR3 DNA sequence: TGTGCCAGCAGCACCCTTGTGCCCGCGAACACCGGGGAGCTGTTTTTT.

Here the CDR3 DNA reads TGTGCCAGCAGTTCGGGCAGGTCCTTCGCGAGAAACACCATATATTTT. Its translation is CASSSGRSFARNTIYF. The chain employs TRBV6-5 and TRBJ1-3, with no clear D. Looked up from germline, CDR1 is MNHEY and CDR2 is SVGAGI. Deletions cut 4 bases from V and 5 bases from J, with 18 bases between. The CDR3 has 16 residues.

The CDR3 loop reads CASSVVETAGEQYF. Written as DNA, the CDR3 is TGTGCCAGCAGCGTAGTAGAGACAGCAGGGGAGCAGTACTTC. V gene TRBV9 combines with J gene TRBJ2-7, with D tentatively TRBD1 (5 bases). The V gene's germline CDR1 is SGDLS and CDR2 YYNGEE. V shed 0 bases and J shed 7 bases, with 14 bases lying between them. CDR3 length: 14 amino acids.

The CDR3 sequence: CASSYSGRGAYEQYF. The CDR3 DNA reads TGTGCCAGCAGTTACTCCGGTCGTGGGGCCTACGAGCAGTACTTC. The chain employs TRBV6-5 and TRBJ2-7, with D uncertain. V gave up 0 bases and J gave up 2 bases, with 11 bases separating them. CDR1 is MNHEY, CDR2 SVGAGI, per germline. This CDR3 contains 15 residues.

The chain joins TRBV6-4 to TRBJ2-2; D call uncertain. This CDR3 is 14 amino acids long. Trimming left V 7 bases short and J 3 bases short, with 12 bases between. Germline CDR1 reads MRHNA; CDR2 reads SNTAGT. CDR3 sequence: CASKDASDTGELFF. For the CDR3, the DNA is TGTGCCAGCAAGGATGCCAGCGACACCGGGGAGCTGTTTTTT.

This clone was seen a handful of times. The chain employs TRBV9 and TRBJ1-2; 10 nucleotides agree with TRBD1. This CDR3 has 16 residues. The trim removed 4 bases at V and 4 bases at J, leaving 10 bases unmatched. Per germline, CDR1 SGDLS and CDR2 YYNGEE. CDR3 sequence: CASSLTGTGEFYGYTF. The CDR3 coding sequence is TGTGCCAGCAGCCTTACCGGGACAGGGGAATTCTATGGCTACACCTTC.

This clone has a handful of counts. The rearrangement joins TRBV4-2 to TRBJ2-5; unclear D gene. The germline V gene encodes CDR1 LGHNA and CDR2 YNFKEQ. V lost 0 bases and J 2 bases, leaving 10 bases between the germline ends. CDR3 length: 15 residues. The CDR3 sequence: CASSQEELPQETQYF. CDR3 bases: TGTGCCAGCAGCCAAGAAGAACTCCCACAAGAGACCCAGTACTTC.

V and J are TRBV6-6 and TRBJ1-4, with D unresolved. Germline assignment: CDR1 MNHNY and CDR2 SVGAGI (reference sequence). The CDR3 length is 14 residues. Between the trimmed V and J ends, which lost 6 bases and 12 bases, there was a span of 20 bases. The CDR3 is CASSPTANPVELFF. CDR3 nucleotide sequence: TGTGCCAGCAGCCCAACAGCCAACCCCGTGGAACTGTTTTTT.

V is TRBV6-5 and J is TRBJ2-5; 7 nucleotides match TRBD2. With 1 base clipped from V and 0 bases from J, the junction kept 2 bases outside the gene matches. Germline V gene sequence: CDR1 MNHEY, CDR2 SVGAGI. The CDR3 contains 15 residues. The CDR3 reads CASSYWAGDQETQYF. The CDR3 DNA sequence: TGTGCCAGCAGTTACTGGGCGGGGGACCAAGAGACCCAGTACTTC.

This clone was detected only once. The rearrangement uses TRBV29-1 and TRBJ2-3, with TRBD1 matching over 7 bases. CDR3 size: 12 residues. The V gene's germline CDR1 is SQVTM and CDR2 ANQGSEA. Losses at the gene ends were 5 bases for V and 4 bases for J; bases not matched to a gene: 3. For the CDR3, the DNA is TGCAGCGTTTCCGGACAGGCAGATACGCAGTATTTT. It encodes CSVSGQADTQYF.

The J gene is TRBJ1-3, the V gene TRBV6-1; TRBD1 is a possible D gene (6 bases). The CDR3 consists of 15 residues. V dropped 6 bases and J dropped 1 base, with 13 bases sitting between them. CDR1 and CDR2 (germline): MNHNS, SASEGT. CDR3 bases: TGTGCCAGCAGCGGGAGCAGGGGTTCTGGAAACACCATATATTTT. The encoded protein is CASSGSRGSGNTIYF.

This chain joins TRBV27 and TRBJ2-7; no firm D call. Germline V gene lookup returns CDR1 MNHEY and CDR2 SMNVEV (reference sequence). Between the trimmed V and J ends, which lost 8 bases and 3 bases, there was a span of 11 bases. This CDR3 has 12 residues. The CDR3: CASGNGDYEQYF. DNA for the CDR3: TGTGCCAGCGGTAATGGGGACTACGAGCAGTACTTC.

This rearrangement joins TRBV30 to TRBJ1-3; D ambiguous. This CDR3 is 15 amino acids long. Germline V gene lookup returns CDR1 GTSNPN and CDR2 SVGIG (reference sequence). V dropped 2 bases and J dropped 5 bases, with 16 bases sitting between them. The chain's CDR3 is CAWSQESSERNTIYF. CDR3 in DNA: TGTGCCTGGAGTCAGGAAAGTTCGGAGAGAAACACCATATATTTT.

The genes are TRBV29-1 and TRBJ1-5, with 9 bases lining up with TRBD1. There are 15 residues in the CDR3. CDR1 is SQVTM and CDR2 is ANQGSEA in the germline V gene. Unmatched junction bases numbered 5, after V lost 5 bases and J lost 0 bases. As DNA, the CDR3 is TGCAGCGTTTCAACAGGGGGCCCTAGCAATCAGCCCCAGCATTTT. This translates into CSVSTGGPSNQPQHF.

The DNA of the CDR3 is TGCAGCGGCCAAGGGGGACTAGCGGGAGCTGAGCAGTTCTTC. Translating it yields CSGQGGLAGAEQFF. The genes are TRBV29-1 and TRBJ2-1, with 14 bases aligning to TRBD2. The CDR3 extends over 14 amino acids. J was trimmed by 9 bases and V by 7 bases; bases with no gene match: 8. Germline V lookup: CDR1 SQVTM, CDR2 ANQGSEA.

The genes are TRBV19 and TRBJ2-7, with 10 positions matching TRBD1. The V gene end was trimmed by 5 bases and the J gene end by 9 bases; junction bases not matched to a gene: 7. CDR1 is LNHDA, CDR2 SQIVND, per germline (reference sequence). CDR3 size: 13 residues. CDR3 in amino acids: CASSRGTGDGQYF. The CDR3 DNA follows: TGTGCCAGTAGTCGCGGGACAGGGGACGGGCAGTACTTC. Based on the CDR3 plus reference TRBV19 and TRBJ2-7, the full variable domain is DGGITQSPKYLFRKEGQNVTLSCEQNLNHDAMYWYRQDPGQGLRLIYYSQIVNDFQKGDIAEGYSVSREKKESFPLTVTSAQKNPTAFYLCASSRGTGDGQYFGPGTRLTVT.

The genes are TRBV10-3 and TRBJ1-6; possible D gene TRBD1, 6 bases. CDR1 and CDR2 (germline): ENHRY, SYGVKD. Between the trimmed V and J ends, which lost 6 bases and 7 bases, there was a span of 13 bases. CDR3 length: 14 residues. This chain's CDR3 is CAISYGQNNSPLHF. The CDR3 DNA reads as TGTGCCATCAGCTACGGACAGAACAATTCACCCCTCCACTTT.

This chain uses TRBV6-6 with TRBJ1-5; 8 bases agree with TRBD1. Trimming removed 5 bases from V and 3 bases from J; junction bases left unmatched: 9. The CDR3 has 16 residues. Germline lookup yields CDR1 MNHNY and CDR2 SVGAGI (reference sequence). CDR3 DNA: TGTGCCAGCAGTCCCCAGGGGGCAGGGGACAATCAGCCCCAGCATTTT. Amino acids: CASSPQGAGDNQPQHF.

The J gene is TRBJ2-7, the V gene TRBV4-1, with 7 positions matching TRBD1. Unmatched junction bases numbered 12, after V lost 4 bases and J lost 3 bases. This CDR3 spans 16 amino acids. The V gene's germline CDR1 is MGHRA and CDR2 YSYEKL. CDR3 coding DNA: TGCGCCAGCAGCCTCGGACAGGCCCCGAAGGTCTACGAGCAGTACTTC. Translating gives CASSLGQAPKVYEQYF.